One and the same sample provided the 23 T cell receptor beta chains below, sequenced in a study of blood T cell repertoires in COVID-19. Sequencing was performed with immunoSEQ multiplex PCR; in TCRdb, only in-frame clones are kept and a portion is missing. The data contain roughly 250,000 clones, 82% of them singletons. The sample taken for sequencing was peripheral blood. The receptors derive from an elderly woman with active or convalescent COVID-19.

V is TRBV3-1 (or the pseudogene TRBV3-2) and J is TRBJ1-4; maybe TRBD1 (5 bases). The length of the CDR3 is 14 residues. The V gene lost 4 bases and the J gene lost 7 bases, with 13 bases spanning the gap. Germline V gene data show CDR1 as LGHDT and CDR2 as YNNKEL (reference sequence). CDR3 DNA: TGTGCCAGCAGCCTGGATGTGGGGGGTGAAAAACTGTTTTTT. Its translation is CASSLDVGGEKLFF.

The genes are TRBV7-6 and TRBJ2-1, with a weak D call TRBD2 (6 bases). The CDR3 totals 15 residues. The V end lost 7 bases, the J end lost 0 bases, and 13 bases lay between the germline ends. Germline CDR1 is SGHVS and CDR2 is FNYEAQ. CDR3 sequence reads: CASTLGRPSYNEQFF. In DNA form, the CDR3 reads TGTGCCAGCACCCTAGGGAGGCCCTCCTACAATGAGCAGTTCTTC.

The genes are TRBV28 and TRBJ1-3; D gene uncertain. Germline V gene lookup returns CDR1 MDHEN and CDR2 SYDVKM. This CDR3 spans 15 amino acids. V dropped 7 bases and J dropped 1 base, with 14 bases sitting between them. The CDR3 bases are TGTGCCAGCACCCCTCGGGGTGAGTCTGGAAACACCATATATTTT. Its protein product is CASTPRGESGNTIYF.

The chain joins TRBV19 to TRBJ1-2, with unresolved D. V shed 3 bases and J shed 7 bases, with 12 bases lying between them. The germline V gene encodes CDR1 LNHDA and CDR2 SQIVND (reference sequence). There are 13 residues in the CDR3. CDR3 sequence: CASSIRQIGGYTF. The CDR3 nucleotides are TGTGCCAGTAGTATTAGACAAATAGGTGGCTACACCTTC.

This sequence joins TRBV2 and TRBJ1-6; TRBD1 aligns across 10 bases. The germline CDR1 and CDR2 sequences are SNHLY and FYNNEI. The CDR3 runs to 13 residues. After removal of 8 bases from V and 7 bases from J, the junction contained 2 bases not matched to a gene. Here the CDR3 reads CASGDRGNSPLHF. The DNA for the CDR3 is TGTGCCAGCGGGGACAGGGGAAATTCACCCCTCCACTTT.

V usage is TRBV5-1 and J usage is TRBJ2-5, with 8 positions matching TRBD2. The CDR3 runs to 15 residues. Germline trimming cut 3 bases from V and 1 base from J; bases unmatched to any gene: 5. Germline V gene data show CDR1 as SGHRS and CDR2 as YFSETQ. The CDR3 bases are TGCGCCAGCAGCTCGTTAGCGGGAATCCAAGAGACCCAGTACTTC. Its protein product is CASSSLAGIQETQYF. The full variable domain, in which reference TRBV5-1 and TRBJ2-5 provide the parts outside the CDR3, is KAGVTQTPRYLIKTRGQQVTLSCSPISGHRSVSWYQQTPGQGLQFLFEYFSETQRNKGNFPGRFSGRQFSNSRSEMNVSTLELGDSALYLCASSSLAGIQETQYFGPGTRLLVL.

The gene calls are TRBV11-2 and TRBJ1-1; 8 bases fit TRBD1. The CDR3 extends over 19 amino acids. J lost 4 bases, V lost 5 bases, and 21 bases had no gene match. CDR1 and CDR2 (germline): SGHAT, FQNNGV. In nucleotides, the CDR3 is TGTGCCAGCAGCGCCAGAGGAGGCCCCCAGGGGGCTACGGGCACTGAAGCTTTCTTT. Encoded protein: CASSARGGPQGATGTEAFF.

The chain combines TRBV5-1 with TRBJ2-2; D is undetermined. The CDR3 runs 14 residues. Germline CDR1 reads SGHRS; CDR2 reads YFSETQ. V was cut by 3 bases and J by 0 bases, with 6 bases left in between. The CDR3 DNA reads as TGCGCCAGCAGCTCCGCAGCGAACACCGGGGAGCTGTTTTTT. It is translated as CASSSAANTGELFF.

Concerning this clone: At the DNA level, this CDR3 is encoded by other sequences in the same sample as well. V gene TRBV5-1 combines with J gene TRBJ1-4, with D possibly matching TRBD1 (5 bases). Germline lookup yields CDR1 SGHRS and CDR2 YFSETQ. Trimming left V 0 bases short and J 8 bases short, with 11 bases between. The CDR3 is made up of 14 amino acids. This CDR3 is CASSLERGGEKLFF. In DNA form, the CDR3 reads TGCGCCAGCAGCTTGGAGCGGGGCGGGGAAAAACTGTTTTTT.

This rearrangement joins TRBV12-5 to TRBJ1-2; D is undetermined. Germline V gene sequence: CDR1 LGHNT, CDR2 FRNRAP. V was trimmed by 1 base and J by 7 bases, leaving 4 bases between them. The CDR3 is 11 residues long. The CDR3 DNA sequence: TGTGCTAGTGGTTTGGCGGGTGGCTACACCTTC. Residues: CASGLAGGYTF. The variable domain in full, with the rest retrieved from reference TRBV12-5 and TRBJ1-2, is DARVTQTPRHKVTEMGQEVTMRCQPILGHNTVFWYRQTMMQGLELLAYFRNRAPLDDSGMPKDRFSAEMPDATLATLKIQPSEPRDSAVYFCASGLAGGYTFGSGTRLTVV.

This sequence joins TRBV6-5 and TRBJ1-1; TRBD1 aligns across 10 bases. This CDR3 is built from 15 residues. Looked up from germline, CDR1 is MNHEY and CDR2 is SVGAGI. Trimming removed 6 bases from V and 3 bases from J; junction bases left unmatched: 7. The CDR3 nucleotides are TGTGCCAGCAGCAACCCGACAGGGGGCTACACTGAAGCTTTCTTT. It yields the protein CASSNPTGGYTEAFF.

This sequence joins TRBV10-3 and TRBJ2-2, with 8 positions matching TRBD2. Trimming removed 6 bases from V and 5 bases from J; junction bases left unmatched: 11. From germline, CDR1 is ENHRY and CDR2 SYGVKD. CDR3 length: 16 residues. CDR3 nucleotides: TGTGCCATCAGGGCTCAAGCGGGAGAACGGACCGGGGAGCTGTTTTTT. It translates to CAIRAQAGERTGELFF.

This clone was detected a few times. This chain links TRBV2 with TRBJ1-1; no firm D call. Trimming took off 4 bases at V and 1 base at J, with 13 bases between the two ends. The length of the CDR3 is 15 residues. The germline V gene encodes CDR1 SNHLY and CDR2 FYNNEI. In nucleotides, the CDR3 is TGTGCCAGCAGTGCGGCGGATCTCGGGAACACTGAAGCTTTCTTT. As protein: CASSAADLGNTEAFF.

V gene TRBV11-3 combines with J gene TRBJ2-7, with 8 bases aligning to TRBD1. Per germline, CDR1 SGHNT and CDR2 YENEEA. V lost 2 bases and J lost 5; bases outside the gene matches: 5. This CDR3 contains 14 residues. CDR3 residues: CASSLRQGAHEQYF. The CDR3 DNA reads as TGTGCCAGCAGCTTAAGGCAGGGGGCCCACGAGCAGTACTTC.

This clone has a handful of counts. The rearrangement links TRBV3-1 (or the pseudogene TRBV3-2) to TRBJ1-2; D is perhaps TRBD1 (6 bases). The CDR3 has 13 amino acids. Trimming took 0 bases from V and 5 from J, leaving 7 bases between them. Germline lookup yields CDR1 LGHDT and CDR2 YNNKEL (reference sequence). CDR3 sequence: CASSQDGQYGYTF. In nucleotides, the CDR3 is TGTGCCAGCAGCCAAGACGGACAGTATGGCTACACCTTC.

The chain is built from TRBV24-1 and TRBJ1-2, with D unresolved. Trimming left V 10 bases short and J 2 bases short, with 19 bases between. The length of the CDR3 is 15 residues. CDR1 KGHDR and CDR2 SFDVKD come from the germline V gene. The CDR3 region has the DNA TGTGCCACACCCCCGAGCTTCGAAAAAAACTATGGCTACACCTTC. Amino acids: CATPPSFEKNYGYTF.

The chain employs TRBV16 and TRBJ1-5; TRBD1 might be the D (5 bases). Between the trimmed V and J ends, which lost 8 bases and 3 bases, there was a span of 11 bases. Germline lookup yields CDR1 KGHSY and CDR2 FQNENV. CDR3 length equals 13 residues. The CDR3 sequence is CASSAGHNQPQHF. In nucleotides, the CDR3 is TGTGCCAGCTCGGCAGGACACAATCAGCCCCAGCATTTT.

This rearrangement joins TRBV5-1 to TRBJ2-2, with unresolved D. CDR3 length: 15 amino acids. Germline values: CDR1 SGHRS, CDR2 YFSETQ. Trimming took off 8 bases at V and 3 bases at J, with 17 bases between the two ends. The CDR3 reads CASRPDSSYTGELFF. For the CDR3, the DNA is TGCGCCAGTAGACCCGACTCCAGTTACACCGGGGAGCTGTTTTTT.

The V gene is TRBV6-5, the J gene TRBJ1-6, with 9 bases that match TRBD1. In germline, CDR1 is MNHEY, CDR2 SVGAGI. J gave up 5 bases and V 4 bases, and 3 bases lay outside the gene matches. The CDR3 is made up of 15 amino acids. CDR3 coding DNA: TGTGCCAGCAGTTGGGGGGACAGGGATAATTCACCCCTCCACTTT. Protein sequence: CASSWGDRDNSPLHF.

The rearrangement links TRBV6-4 to TRBJ2-5, with a tentative D call TRBD1 (5 bases). V dropped 3 bases and J dropped 7 bases, with 12 bases sitting between them. The CDR3 is 13 amino acids. Germline CDR1 reads MRHNA; CDR2 reads SNTAGT. The CDR3 region has the DNA TGTGCCAGCAGTGAAAGTGGGGCTGGGACCCAGTACTTC. It specifies CASSESGAGTQYF.

This clone was counted only a few times. The chain is built from TRBV6-4 and TRBJ2-3; TRBD2 might be the D (5 bases). The length of the CDR3 is 12 residues. Trimming removed 5 bases at V and 3 bases at J, with 6 bases between. The germline CDR1 and CDR2 sequences are MRHNA and SNTAGT. The CDR3 spells CASSRGTDTQYF. The CDR3 DNA follows: TGTGCCAGCAGTCGGGGAACAGATACGCAGTATTTT.

This sequence joins TRBV19 and TRBJ2-3, with 8 bases that match TRBD1. The J segment lost 3 bases and the V segment lost 6 bases, leaving 8 bases of the junction unmatched. In germline, CDR1 is LNHDA, CDR2 SQIVND (reference sequence). This CDR3 contains 15 residues. CDR3 nucleotide sequence: TGTGCCAGTAGGCCGGGACAGGCCCCGACAGATACGCAGTATTTT. It translates to CASRPGQAPTDTQYF.

The CDR3 reads CASNPNRAGELFF. CDR3 DNA: TGTGCCAGCAACCCCAACAGGGCCGGGGAGCTGTTTTTT. J is TRBJ2-2 and V is TRBV12-3 or TRBV12-4, with D possibly matching TRBD1 (6 bases). Trimming removed 7 bases from V and 6 bases from J, with 12 bases in between. The CDR3 consists of 13 residues.